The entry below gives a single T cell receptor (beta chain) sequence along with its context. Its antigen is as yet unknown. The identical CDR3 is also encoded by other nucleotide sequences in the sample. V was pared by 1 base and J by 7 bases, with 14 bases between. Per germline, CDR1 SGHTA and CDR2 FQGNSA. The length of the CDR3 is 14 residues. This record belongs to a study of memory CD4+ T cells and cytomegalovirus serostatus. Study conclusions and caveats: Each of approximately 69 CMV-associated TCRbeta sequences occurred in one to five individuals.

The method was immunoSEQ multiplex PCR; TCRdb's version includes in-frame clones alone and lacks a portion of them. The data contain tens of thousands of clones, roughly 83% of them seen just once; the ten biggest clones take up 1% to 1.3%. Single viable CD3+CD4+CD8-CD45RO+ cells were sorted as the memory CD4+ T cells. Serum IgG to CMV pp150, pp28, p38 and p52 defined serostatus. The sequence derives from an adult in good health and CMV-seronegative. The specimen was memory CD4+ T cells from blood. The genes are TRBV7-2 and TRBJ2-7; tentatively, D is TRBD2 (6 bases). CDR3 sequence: CASSLGAREREQYF. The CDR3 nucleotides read TGTGCCAGCAGCTTAGGGGCGCGGGAAAGAGAGCAGTACTTC.